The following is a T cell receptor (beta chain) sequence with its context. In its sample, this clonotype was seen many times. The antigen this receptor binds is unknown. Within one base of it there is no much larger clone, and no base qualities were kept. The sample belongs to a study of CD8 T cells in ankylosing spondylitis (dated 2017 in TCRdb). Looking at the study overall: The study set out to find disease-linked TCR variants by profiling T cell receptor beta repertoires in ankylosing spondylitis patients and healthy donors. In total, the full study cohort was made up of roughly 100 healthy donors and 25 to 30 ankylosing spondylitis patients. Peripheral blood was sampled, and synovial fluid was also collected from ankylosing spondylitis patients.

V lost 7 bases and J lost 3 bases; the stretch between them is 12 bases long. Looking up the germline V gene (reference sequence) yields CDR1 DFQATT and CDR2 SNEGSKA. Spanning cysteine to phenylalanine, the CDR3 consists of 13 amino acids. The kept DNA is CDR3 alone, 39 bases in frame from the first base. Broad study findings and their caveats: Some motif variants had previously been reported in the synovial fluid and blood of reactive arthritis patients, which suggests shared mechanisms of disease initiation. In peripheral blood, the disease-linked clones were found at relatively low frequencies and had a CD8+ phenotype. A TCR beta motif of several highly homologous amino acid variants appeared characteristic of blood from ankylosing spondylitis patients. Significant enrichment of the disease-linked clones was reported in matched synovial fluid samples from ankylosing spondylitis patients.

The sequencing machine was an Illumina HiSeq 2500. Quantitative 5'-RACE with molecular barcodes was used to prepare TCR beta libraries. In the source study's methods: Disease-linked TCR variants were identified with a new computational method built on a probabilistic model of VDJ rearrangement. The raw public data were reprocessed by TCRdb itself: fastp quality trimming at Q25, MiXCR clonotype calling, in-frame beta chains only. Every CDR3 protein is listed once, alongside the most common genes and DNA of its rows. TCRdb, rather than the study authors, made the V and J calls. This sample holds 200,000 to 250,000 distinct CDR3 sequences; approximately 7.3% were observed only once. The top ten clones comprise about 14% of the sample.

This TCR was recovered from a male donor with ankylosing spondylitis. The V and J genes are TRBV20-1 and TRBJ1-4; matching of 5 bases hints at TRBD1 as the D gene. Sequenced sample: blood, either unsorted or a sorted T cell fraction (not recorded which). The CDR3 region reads CSVLTGANEKLFF. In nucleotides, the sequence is TGCAGTGTCCTCACGGGGGCTAATGAAAAACTGTTTTTT.